These 22 T cell receptor beta chains were sequenced from one sample in a study of spatial heterogeneity in lung cancer. As for time point: sample taken at primary tumor resection. Whole-study findings and limits: Counts that tracked tumor mutation counts were those of expanded intratumoral alpha and beta TCRs.

For these receptors, no antigen is known. TCRdb reanalysed the 5' RACE reads using MiXCR and keeps one entry per CDR3 protein. The table shows about 6,000 distinct CDR3 sequences, with roughly 15% occurring only once. The source was lung tumor tissue, collected at surgery. Source of these receptors: a male donor with early-stage non-small cell lung cancer.

In its sample, this clonotype is medium-sized (0.01 to 0.1%). V usage is TRBV7-8 and J usage is TRBJ2-1; TRBD2 is a possible D gene (6 bases). V was clipped by 4 bases and J by 10 bases, with 11 bases between them. The CDR3 contains 12 residues. Germline loops: CDR1 SGHVS, CDR2 FQNEAQ. CDR3 amino acids: CASSSLRGEQFF. As DNA, the CDR3 is TGTGCCAGCAGCTCCCTCCGGGGGGAGCAGTTCTTC.

By frequency in the sample, this clonotype is medium-sized (0.01 to 0.1%). The rearrangement links TRBV5-6 to TRBJ2-5, with a tentative D call TRBD1 (8 bases). V was shortened by 2 bases and J by 5 bases, with 16 bases between the two germline ends. Germline V gene data show CDR1 as SGHDT and CDR2 as YYEEEE. This CDR3 is built from 15 residues. The CDR3 region has the DNA TGTGCCAGCAGCTTCACCGGACAGGGAGGGGAGACCCAGTACTTC. It translates to CASSFTGQGGETQYF.

This clonotype was recorded many times. J is TRBJ1-2 and V is TRBV13, with no clear D. Germline CDR1 is PRHDT and CDR2 is FYEKMQ (reference sequence). The ends were cut back, 5 bases at V and 6 bases at J, with 16 bases in the middle. The CDR3 extends over 14 amino acids. CDR3 sequence: CASSLDRVGNGYTF. CDR3 bases: TGTGCCAGCAGCCTCGACCGGGTTGGAAATGGCTACACCTTC.

Within the sample, this clonotype is medium-sized. The J gene is TRBJ2-1, the V gene TRBV25-1; D unresolved. The V gene lost 3 bases and the J gene lost 4 bases, with 13 bases spanning the gap. Germline V gene sequence: CDR1 MGHDK, CDR2 SYGVNS. CDR3 length: 15 amino acids. The CDR3 loop reads CASSEEALRYNEQFF. DNA of the CDR3: TGTGCCAGCAGTGAGGAAGCTCTTCGGTACAATGAGCAGTTCTTC.

This clonotype counts as medium-sized (0.01 to 0.1%). This chain joins TRBV29-1 and TRBJ2-3, with 8 bases fitting TRBD2. Losses at the gene ends were 6 bases for V and 1 base for J; bases not matched to a gene: 9. The germline V gene encodes CDR1 SQVTM and CDR2 ANQGSEA. The CDR3 covers 15 residues. CDR3 loop: CSVAGTRGGTDTQYF. The CDR3 coding sequence is TGCAGCGTAGCTGGGACTAGGGGGGGCACAGATACGCAGTATTTT.

This clonotype is medium-sized (0.01 to 0.1%) by share. The V gene is TRBV27, the J gene TRBJ2-2; no firm D call. The CDR3 consists of 14 residues. Trimming removed 3 bases at V and 2 bases at J, with 7 bases between. Germline V gives CDR1 MNHEY, CDR2 SMNVEV (reference sequence). CDR3 amino acids: CASSFRFNTGELFF. In DNA form, the CDR3 reads TGTGCCAGCAGTTTTCGTTTCAACACCGGGGAGCTGTTTTTT.

This clonotype was observed many times. The V call is TRBV6-5, the J call TRBJ2-1; D is unresolved. V lost 5 bases to trimming and J lost 9 bases, with 17 bases between them. The CDR3 has 14 amino acids. Germline values: CDR1 MNHEY, CDR2 SVGAGI. The DNA for the CDR3 is TGTGCCAGCAGTCCTTTGGGTAACCTCGGTGAGCAGTTCTTC. The encoded protein is CASSPLGNLGEQFF.

By share of the sample, this clonotype is medium-sized. The V and J genes are TRBV11-2 and TRBJ1-2, with D hard to call. Trimming stripped 5 bases from V and 4 bases from J, with 8 bases between. CDR1 is SGHAT, CDR2 FQNNGV, per germline. This CDR3 has 12 residues. DNA of the CDR3: TGTGCCAGCAGCCCCACCCCCTATGGCTACACCTTC. Translation: CASSPTPYGYTF. Together with reference TRBV11-2 and TRBJ1-2, the CDR3 gives the full variable domain: EAGVAQSPRYKIIEKRQSVAFWCNPISGHATLYWYQQILGQGPKLLIQFQNNGVVDDSQLPKDRFSAERLKGVDSTLKIQPAKLEDSAVYLCASSPTPYGYTFGSGTRLTVV.

In its sample, this clonotype ranks as medium-sized. V gene TRBV20-1 combines with J gene TRBJ2-6, with TRBD1 identical over 8 bases. Losses at the gene ends were 0 bases for V and 0 bases for J; bases not matched to a gene: 10. The CDR3 runs to 19 residues. Germline V gene sequence: CDR1 DFQATT, CDR2 SNEGSKA (reference sequence). CDR3 loop: CSARDSSTDRDSGANVLTF. In DNA, the CDR3 is TGCAGTGCTAGAGATAGTAGCACGGACAGGGACTCTGGGGCCAACGTCCTGACTTTC.

By share, this clonotype ranks as medium-sized. The chain links TRBV7-6 to TRBJ2-7; D ambiguous. Trimming stripped 2 bases from V and 3 bases from J, with 8 bases between. The V gene's germline CDR1 is SGHVS and CDR2 FNYEAQ. The CDR3 length is 13 residues. CDR3 DNA: TGTGCCAGCAGCTTACGTCAGAACTACGAGCAGTACTTC. The encoded protein is CASSLRQNYEQYF.

This clonotype was recorded many times. The chain joins TRBV20-1 to TRBJ2-5, with 13 positions matching TRBD2. J gave up 4 bases and V 6 bases, and 14 bases lay outside the gene matches. Germline CDR1 DFQATT, CDR2 SNEGSKA (reference sequence). This CDR3 has 17 amino acids. The CDR3 DNA reads as TGCAGTGCAAGTGTTCCACTAGCGGGAGGGCTGGGAGAGACCCAGTACTTC. Protein product: CSASVPLAGGLGETQYF.

This clonotype is medium-sized in the sample. CDR3 DNA sequence: TGTGCCAGCAGTCGGACGACCTCGGACCTTTCCTACGAGCAGTACTTC. Translated, it gives CASSRTTSDLSYEQYF. This chain uses TRBV28 with TRBJ2-7; D gene unclear. Germline V gives CDR1 MDHEN, CDR2 SYDVKM. CDR3 size: 16 residues. The V gene lost 5 bases and the J gene lost 1 base, with 18 bases spanning the gap.

This clonotype was detected many times. The chain carries TRBV28 and TRBJ1-2; TRBD1 agrees at 8 bases. The V and J ends lost 5 bases and 1 base, in that order; junction bases with no gene match: 9. CDR1 and CDR2 from the germline V gene are MDHEN and SYDVKM. The CDR3 extends over 16 amino acids. The CDR3 DNA is TGTGCCAGCAGTCTGGGACAGGCCGAAGTTAACTATGGCTACACCTTC. Translated: CASSLGQAEVNYGYTF.

This clonotype is deemed medium-sized. This chain joins TRBV28 and TRBJ2-1; 7 nucleotides agree with TRBD1. Germline CDR1 reads MDHEN; CDR2 reads SYDVKM. The V segment lost 4 bases and the J segment 10 bases; nucleotides outside the gene matches: 10. CDR3 length equals 14 residues. The CDR3 bases are TGTGCCAGCAGTTATCGACAGGGAAGGAAGGAGCAGTTCTTC. This translates into CASSYRQGRKEQFF. Supplemented by reference TRBV28 and TRBJ2-1, the full variable domain reads DVKVTQSSRYLVKRTGEKVFLECVQDMDHENMFWYRQDPGLGLRLIYFSYDVKMKEKGDIPEGYSVSREKKERFSLILESASTNQTSMYLCASSYRQGRKEQFFGPGTRLTVL.

Within the sample, this clonotype is medium-sized. The V and J genes are TRBV12-3 or TRBV12-4 and TRBJ1-2; the match to TRBD1 covers 7 bases. Unmatched junction bases numbered 8, after V lost 7 bases and J lost 0 bases. The CDR3 is 15 residues long. The CDR3 sequence is CASMGQSSSNYGYTF. Written as DNA, the CDR3 is TGTGCCAGCATGGGACAGAGCTCTTCTAACTATGGCTACACCTTC.

The table lists this clonotype with many counts. This chain uses TRBV6-2 or TRBV6-3 with TRBJ2-1; TRBD2 aligns across 13 bases. Germline assignment: CDR1 MNHEY and CDR2 SVGEGT. The CDR3 sequence is 18 residues long. V lost 6 bases and J lost 3; bases outside the gene matches: 11. DNA for the CDR3: TGTGCCAGCAGCTACCTAGGGACTAGCGGGATAATCTACAATGAGCAGTTCTTC. Translating gives CASSYLGTSGIIYNEQFF.

This clonotype was found many times. This chain links TRBV5-5 with TRBJ2-6; D gene uncertain. This CDR3 comprises 14 residues. V was cut by 7 bases and J by 0 bases, with 8 bases left in between. In germline, CDR1 is SGHKS, CDR2 YYEKEE (reference sequence). CDR3 sequence (DNA): TGTGCCAGCCAGGTCAACTCTGGGGCCAACGTCCTGACTTTC. This translates into CASQVNSGANVLTF.

The rearrangement joins TRBV3-1 to TRBJ2-2, with D tentatively TRBD1 or TRBD2 (6 bases each). Germline V CDR1 and CDR2: LGHDT, YNNKEL (reference sequence). The CDR3 is 15 amino acids. The ends were cut back, 3 bases at V and 8 bases at J, with 16 bases in the middle. The DNA of the CDR3 is TGTGCCAGCAGCCAGGTGTCGGGGGCCTTAGGGGAGCTGTTTTTT. It is translated as CASSQVSGALGELFF.

This clonotype is medium-sized by share. This sequence joins TRBV7-9 and TRBJ2-3; tentatively, D is TRBD2 (6 bases). Germline V lookup: CDR1 SEHNR, CDR2 FQNEAQ (reference sequence). V lost 5 bases and J 1 base, leaving 7 bases between the germline ends. CDR3 length: 13 residues. CDR3 coding DNA: TGTGCCAGCAGCCCTAGCGGCACAGATACGCAGTATTTT. It yields the protein CASSPSGTDTQYF.

By share, this clonotype ranks as medium-sized. The CDR3 spells CASSFTSRYEQYF. CDR3 nucleotide sequence: TGTGCCAGCAGTTTTACTAGCAGATACGAGCAGTACTTC. The genes are TRBV12-3 or TRBV12-4 and TRBJ2-7, with D tentatively TRBD2 (6 bases). The CDR3 extends over 13 amino acids. The germline V and J ends were trimmed by 3 bases and 4 bases, with 10 bases remaining between them.

This chain uses TRBV20-1 with TRBJ2-1; 8 bases are a match to TRBD2. The CDR3 sequence is 12 residues long. Germline V gene data show CDR1 as DFQATT and CDR2 as SNEGSKA (reference sequence). J was trimmed by 7 bases and V by 6 bases; bases with no gene match: 5. In DNA, the CDR3 is TGCAGTGCCCCGGGACTAGTGAATGAGCAGTTCTTC. Translation: CSAPGLVNEQFF.

Relative to its sample, this clonotype is medium-sized. The junction and the germline gene differ at one end; a read error may be behind it. This sequence joins TRBV2 and TRBJ1-3; D uncertain. CDR1 is SNHLY and CDR2 is FYNNEI in the germline V gene. The CDR3 is 12 residues long. CDR3 amino acids: CGSGGSGNTIYF. The CDR3 nucleotides are TGTGGCAGCGGTGGGTCTGGAAACACCATATATTTT. Complete variable domain (other parts from reference TRBV2 and TRBJ1-3): EPEVTQTPSHQVTQMGQEVILRCVPISNHLYFYWYRQILGQKVEFLVSFYNNEISEKSEIFDDQFSVERPDGSNFTLKIRSTKLEDSAMYFCGSGGSGNTIYFGEGSWLTVV.